This T cell receptor (beta chain) was profiled in a study of vaccination and CD4 T cells after COVID-19. The overall study: Subjects got two shots of BNT162b2 or mRNA-1273 vaccine.

In TCRdb, the PCR reads were re-called with MiXCR into one record per CDR3 protein. Of approximately 36,000 distinct CDR3 sequences in the sample, 36% are singletons; the top ten hold around 6.1%. Time point noted: late sampling 161 to 241 days after vaccination in three convalescent patients. The sequencing here drew on CD4+ T cells from blood, taken about 7 months after SARS-CoV-2 vaccination. This TCR was recovered from a human donor who had recovered from COVID-19.

Written as DNA, the CDR3 is TGCAGTGCTTCCTTAGCGGGAGTCTCAGATACGCAGTATTTT. Protein product: CSASLAGVSDTQYF. The chain joins TRBV20-1 to TRBJ2-3; 9 bases fit TRBD2. Trimming removed 5 bases from V and 4 bases from J; junction bases left unmatched: 7. The CDR3 is 14 amino acids. Germline V CDR1 and CDR2: DFQATT, SNEGSKA (reference sequence).